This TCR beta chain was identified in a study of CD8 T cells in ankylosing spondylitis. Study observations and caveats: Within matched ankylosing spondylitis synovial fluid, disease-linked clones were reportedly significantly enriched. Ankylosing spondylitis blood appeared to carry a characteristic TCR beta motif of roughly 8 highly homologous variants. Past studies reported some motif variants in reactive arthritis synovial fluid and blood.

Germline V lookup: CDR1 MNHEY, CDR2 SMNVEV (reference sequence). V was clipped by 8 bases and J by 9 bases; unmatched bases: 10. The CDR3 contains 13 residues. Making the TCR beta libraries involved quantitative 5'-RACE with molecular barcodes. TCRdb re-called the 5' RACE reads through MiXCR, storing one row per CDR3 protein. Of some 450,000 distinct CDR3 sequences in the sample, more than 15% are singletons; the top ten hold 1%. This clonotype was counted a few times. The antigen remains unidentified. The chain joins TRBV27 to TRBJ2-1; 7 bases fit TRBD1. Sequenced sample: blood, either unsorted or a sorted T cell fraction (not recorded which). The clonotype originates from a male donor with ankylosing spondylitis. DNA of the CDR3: TGTGCCAGCGGCGGACAGGTCTATAGTGAGCAGTTCTTC. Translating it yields CASGGQVYSEQFF.